This is a list of T cell receptor beta chains from one sample in a study of read filtering for tumor transcriptome and immune sequencing. TCRdb used MiXCR to reprocess the reads, holding one entry per CDR3 protein. Of about 86,000 distinct CDR3 sequences listed, roughly an eighth were seen once; the top ten hold more than 12%. The sequenced sample was a population of CD138-negative cells sorted from bone marrow. The receptors stem from a donor at least 40 years old with multiple myeloma. The CDR3 runs from the conserved cysteine through the conserved F or W. Fields, in order: CDR3 DNA, CDR3 protein, J gene, V gene, D gene, clone size. A D gene is named only where the DNA matches it firmly. Not all rows give a size; the values are once, few, many and, for expanded clones, a class.

TGTGCCAGCACGGATGGGCGTGCTTTCTTT CASTDGRAFF TRBJ1-1 TRBV7-9 NA medium-sized
TGTGCCAGCAGCCCAACAGGGGGCTATGGCTACACCTTC CASSPTGGYGYTF TRBJ1-2 TRBV3-1 TRBD1 many
TGTGCCTGGACCGCAGGGAGCGGGAGCACAGATACGCAGTATTTT CAWTAGSGSTDTQYF TRBJ2-3 TRBV30 NA many
TGTGCCAGCAGCCGAAGCCGGGACTTGATCACAGATACGCAGTATTTT CASSRSRDLITDTQYF TRBJ2-3 TRBV6-2/TRBV6-3 NA few
TGCAGTGCTAGAGGAGGAGGGGCTCCCTACGAGCAGTACTTC CSARGGGAPYEQYF TRBJ2-7 TRBV20-1 NA NA
TGTGCCAGCAGCTCCGGACAGGACTACGAGCAGTACTTC CASSSGQDYEQYF TRBJ2-7 TRBV13 TRBD1 many
TGCGCCAGCAGCTTGAGCCCTACCATGCGCCGGGTGGAAGAGACCCAGTACTTC CASSLSPTMRRVEETQYF TRBJ2-5 TRBV5-1 NA few
TGTGCCAGCAGTTTATTGTTAGCGGGAGTGGAGACCCAGTACTTC CASSLLLAGVETQYF TRBJ2-5 TRBV28 TRBD2 many
TGCGCCAGCAGTGGGGACGGGACCTCTGGGGCCAACGTCCTGACTTTC CASSGDGTSGANVLTF TRBJ2-6 TRBV5-1 NA many
TGCGCCAGCAGCGCTAGTTTCACAGATACGCAGTATTTT CASSASFTDTQYF TRBJ2-3 TRBV5-1 NA many